This T cell receptor beta chain was found in a study of T-cell memory formation after mild COVID-19. The wider study: For the most part, TCR clusters were specific to one donor.

From germline, CDR1 is SGHKS and CDR2 YYEKEE (reference sequence). CDR3 length: 14 amino acids. J was trimmed by 2 bases and V by 4 bases; bases with no gene match: 6. In regard to this clonotype: Its antigen is undetermined.

General study results and limits: The finding that pre-infection memory included some responding clones suggested that cross-reactive memory joined.

TCRdb redid the calling of the 5' RACE reads with MiXCR, one entry per CDR3 protein. The table records approximately 490,000 distinct CDR3 sequences, about a fifth of them present only once. The TCR was taken from an adult woman who had mild COVID-19 (a few samples of this study predate the infection). Cell type and time point are not known. The sequenced sample was PBMCs or a T cell subset sorted from them (not recorded which). The chain combines TRBV5-5 with TRBJ2-7, with 7 bases matching TRBD2. The CDR3 DNA sequence: TGTGCCAGCAGCGGGACCGGGACTACCTACGAGCAGTACTTC. Translated, it gives CASSGTGTTYEQYF. Together with reference TRBV5-5 and TRBJ2-7, the CDR3 gives the full variable domain: DAGVTQSPTHLIKTRGQQVTLRCSPISGHKSVSWYQQVLGQGPQFIFQYYEKEERGRGNFPDRFSARQFPNYSSELNVNALLLGDSALYLCASSGTGTTYEQYFGPGTRLTVT.